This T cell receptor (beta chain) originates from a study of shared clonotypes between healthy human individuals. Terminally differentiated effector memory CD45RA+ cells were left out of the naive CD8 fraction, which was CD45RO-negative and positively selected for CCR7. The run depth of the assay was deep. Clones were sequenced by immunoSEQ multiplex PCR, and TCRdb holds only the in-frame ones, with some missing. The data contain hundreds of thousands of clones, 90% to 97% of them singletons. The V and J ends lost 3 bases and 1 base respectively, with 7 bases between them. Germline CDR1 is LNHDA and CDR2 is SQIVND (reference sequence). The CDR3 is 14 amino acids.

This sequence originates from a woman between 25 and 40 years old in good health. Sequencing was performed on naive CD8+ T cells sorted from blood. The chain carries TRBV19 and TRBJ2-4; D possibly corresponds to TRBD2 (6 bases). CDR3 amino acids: CASSMAGAKNIQYF. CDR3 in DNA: TGTGCCAGTAGTATGGCGGGGGCCAAAAACATTCAGTACTTC.